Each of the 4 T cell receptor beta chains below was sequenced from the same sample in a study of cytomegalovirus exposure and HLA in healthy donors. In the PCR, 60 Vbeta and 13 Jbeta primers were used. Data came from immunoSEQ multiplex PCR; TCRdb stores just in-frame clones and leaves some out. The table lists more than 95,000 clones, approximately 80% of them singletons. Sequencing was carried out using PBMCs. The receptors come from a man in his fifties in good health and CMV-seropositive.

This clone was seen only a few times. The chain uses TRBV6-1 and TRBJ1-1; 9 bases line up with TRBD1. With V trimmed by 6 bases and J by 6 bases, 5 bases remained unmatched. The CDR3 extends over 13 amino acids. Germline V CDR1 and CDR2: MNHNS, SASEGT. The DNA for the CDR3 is TGTGCCAGCAGGGGACAGGGAAGCTCTGAAGCTTTCTTT. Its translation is CASRGQGSSEAFF.

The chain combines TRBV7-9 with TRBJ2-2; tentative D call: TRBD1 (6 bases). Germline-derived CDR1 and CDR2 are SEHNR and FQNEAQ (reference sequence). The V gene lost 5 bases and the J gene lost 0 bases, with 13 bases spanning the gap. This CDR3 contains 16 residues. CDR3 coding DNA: TGTGCCAGCAGCATACGGACAGCTTCGAACACCGGGGAGCTGTTTTTT. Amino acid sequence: CASSIRTASNTGELFF.

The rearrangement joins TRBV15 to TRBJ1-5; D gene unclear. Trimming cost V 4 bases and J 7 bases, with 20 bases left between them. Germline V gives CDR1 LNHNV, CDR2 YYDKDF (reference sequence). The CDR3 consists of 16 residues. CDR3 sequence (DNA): TGTGCCACCAGCATCCCTTTGGGGAGGGCCGAGCAGCCCCAGCATTTT. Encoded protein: CATSIPLGRAEQPQHF.

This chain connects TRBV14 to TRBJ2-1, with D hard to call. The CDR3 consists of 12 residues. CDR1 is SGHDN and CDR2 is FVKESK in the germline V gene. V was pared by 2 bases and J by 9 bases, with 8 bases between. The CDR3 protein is CASSQNEVEQFF. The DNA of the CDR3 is TGTGCCAGCAGCCAAAATGAGGTTGAGCAGTTCTTC.